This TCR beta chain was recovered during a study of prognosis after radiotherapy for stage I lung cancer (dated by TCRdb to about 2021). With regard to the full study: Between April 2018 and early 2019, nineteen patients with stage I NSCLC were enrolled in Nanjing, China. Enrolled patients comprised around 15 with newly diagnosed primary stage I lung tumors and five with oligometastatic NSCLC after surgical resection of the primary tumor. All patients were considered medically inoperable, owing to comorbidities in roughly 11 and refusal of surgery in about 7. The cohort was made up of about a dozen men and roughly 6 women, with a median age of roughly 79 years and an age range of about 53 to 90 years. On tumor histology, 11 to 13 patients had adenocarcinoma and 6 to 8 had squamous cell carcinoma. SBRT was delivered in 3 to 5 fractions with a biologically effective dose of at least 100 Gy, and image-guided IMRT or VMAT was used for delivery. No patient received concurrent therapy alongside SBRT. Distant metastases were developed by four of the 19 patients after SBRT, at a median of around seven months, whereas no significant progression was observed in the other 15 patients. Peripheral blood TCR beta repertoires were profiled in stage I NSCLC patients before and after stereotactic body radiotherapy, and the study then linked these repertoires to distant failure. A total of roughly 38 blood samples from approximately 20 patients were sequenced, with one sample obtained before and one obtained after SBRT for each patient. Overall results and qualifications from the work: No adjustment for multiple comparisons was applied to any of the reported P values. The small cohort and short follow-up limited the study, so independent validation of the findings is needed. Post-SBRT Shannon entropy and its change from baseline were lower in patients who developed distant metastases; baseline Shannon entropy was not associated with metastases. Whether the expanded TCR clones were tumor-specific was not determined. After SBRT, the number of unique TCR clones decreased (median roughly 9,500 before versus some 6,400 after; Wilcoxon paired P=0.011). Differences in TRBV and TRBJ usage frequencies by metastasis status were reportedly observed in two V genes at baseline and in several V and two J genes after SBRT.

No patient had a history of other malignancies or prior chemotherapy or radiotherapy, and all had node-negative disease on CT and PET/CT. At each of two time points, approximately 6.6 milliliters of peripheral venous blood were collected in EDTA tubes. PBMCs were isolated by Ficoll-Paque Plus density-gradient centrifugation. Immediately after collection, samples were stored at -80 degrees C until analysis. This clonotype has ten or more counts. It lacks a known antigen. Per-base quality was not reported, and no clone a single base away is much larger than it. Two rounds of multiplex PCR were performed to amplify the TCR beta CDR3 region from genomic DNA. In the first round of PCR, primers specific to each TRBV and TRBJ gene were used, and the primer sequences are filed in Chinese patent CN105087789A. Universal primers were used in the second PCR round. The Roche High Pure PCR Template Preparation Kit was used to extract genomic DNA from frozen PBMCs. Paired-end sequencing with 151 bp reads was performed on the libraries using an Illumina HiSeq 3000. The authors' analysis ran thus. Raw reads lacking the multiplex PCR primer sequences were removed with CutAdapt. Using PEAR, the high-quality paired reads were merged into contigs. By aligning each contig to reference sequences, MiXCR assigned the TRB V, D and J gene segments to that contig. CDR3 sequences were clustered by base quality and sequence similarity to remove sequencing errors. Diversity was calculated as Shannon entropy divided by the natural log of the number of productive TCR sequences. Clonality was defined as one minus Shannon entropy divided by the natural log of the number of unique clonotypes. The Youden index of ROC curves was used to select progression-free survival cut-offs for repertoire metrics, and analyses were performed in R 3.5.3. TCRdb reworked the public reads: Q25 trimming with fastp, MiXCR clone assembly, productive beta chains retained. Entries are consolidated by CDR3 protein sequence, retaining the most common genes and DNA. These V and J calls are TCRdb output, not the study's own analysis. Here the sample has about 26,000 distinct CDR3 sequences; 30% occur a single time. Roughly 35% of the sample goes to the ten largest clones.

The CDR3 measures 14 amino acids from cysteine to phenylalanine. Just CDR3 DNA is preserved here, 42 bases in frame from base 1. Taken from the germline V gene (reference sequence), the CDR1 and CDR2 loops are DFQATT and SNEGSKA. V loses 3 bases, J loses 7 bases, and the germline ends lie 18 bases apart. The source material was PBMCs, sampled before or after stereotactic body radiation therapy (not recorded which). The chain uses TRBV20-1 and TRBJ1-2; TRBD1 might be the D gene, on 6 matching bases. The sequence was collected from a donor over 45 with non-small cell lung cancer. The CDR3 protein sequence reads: CSARPDARGFGYTF. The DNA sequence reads TGCAGTGCTAGGCCGGACGCCAGGGGCTTTGGCTACACCTTC.